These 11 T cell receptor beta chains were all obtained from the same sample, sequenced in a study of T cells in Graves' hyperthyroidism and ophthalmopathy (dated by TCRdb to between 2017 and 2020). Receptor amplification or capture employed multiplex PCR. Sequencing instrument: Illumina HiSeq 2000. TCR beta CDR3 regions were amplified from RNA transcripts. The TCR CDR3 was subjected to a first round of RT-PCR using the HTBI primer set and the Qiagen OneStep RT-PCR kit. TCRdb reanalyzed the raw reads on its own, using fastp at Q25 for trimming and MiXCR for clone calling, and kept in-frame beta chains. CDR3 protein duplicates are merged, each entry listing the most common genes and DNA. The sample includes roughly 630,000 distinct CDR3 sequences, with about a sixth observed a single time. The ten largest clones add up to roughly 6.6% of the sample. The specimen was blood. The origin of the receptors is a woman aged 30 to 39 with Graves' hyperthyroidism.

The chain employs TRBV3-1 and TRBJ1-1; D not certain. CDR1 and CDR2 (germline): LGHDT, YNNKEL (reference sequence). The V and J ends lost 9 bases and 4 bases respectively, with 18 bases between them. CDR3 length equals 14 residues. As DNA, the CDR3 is TGTGCCAGTTGCCAACTGACATCGGGCACTGAAGCTTTCTTT. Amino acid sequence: CASCQLTSGTEAFF.

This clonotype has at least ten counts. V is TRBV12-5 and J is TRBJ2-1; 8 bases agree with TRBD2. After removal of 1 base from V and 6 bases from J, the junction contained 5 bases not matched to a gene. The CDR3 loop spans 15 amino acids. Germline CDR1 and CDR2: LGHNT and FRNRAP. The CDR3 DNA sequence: TGTGCTAGTGGTTTGGGAAGCGGGAGCGGCAATGAGCAGTTCTTC. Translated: CASGLGSGSGNEQFF.

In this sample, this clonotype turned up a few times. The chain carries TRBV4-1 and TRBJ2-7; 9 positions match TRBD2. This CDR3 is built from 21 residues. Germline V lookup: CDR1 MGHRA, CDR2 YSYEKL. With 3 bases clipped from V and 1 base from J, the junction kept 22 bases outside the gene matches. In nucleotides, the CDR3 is TGCGCCAGCAGCCATCGTTTAAGACTAGGGCGGGAGGGGCCCGATTCCTACGAGCAGTACTTC. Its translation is CASSHRLRLGREGPDSYEQYF.

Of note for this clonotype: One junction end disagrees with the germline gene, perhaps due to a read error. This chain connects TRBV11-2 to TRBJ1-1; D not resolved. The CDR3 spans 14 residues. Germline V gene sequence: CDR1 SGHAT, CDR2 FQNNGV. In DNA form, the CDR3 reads TGTGCCAGCAGCCCAGCAGGCGTGAACACTGAAGCTTCCTTT. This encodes CASSPAGVNTEASF.

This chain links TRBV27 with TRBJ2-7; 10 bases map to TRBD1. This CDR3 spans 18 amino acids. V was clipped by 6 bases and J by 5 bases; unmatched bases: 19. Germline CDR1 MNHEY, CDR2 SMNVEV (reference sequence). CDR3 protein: CASRPTILPGQGIHEQYF. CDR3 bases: TGTGCCAGCAGGCCCACCATTCTCCCGGGACAGGGGATACACGAGCAGTACTTC.

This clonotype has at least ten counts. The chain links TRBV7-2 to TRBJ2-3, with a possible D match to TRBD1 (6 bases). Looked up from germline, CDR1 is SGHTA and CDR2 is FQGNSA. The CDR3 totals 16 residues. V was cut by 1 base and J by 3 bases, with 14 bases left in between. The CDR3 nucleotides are TGTGCCAGCAGCTTAGTTGTGGCCAGGGGTACAGATACGCAGTATTTT. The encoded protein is CASSLVVARGTDTQYF.

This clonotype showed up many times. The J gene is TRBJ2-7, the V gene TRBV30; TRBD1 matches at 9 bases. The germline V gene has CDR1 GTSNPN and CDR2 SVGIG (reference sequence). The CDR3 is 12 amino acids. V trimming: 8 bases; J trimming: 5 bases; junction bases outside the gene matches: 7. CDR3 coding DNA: TGTGCCGGGGGACAGGGAGGACACGAGCAGTACTTC. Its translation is CAGGQGGHEQYF.

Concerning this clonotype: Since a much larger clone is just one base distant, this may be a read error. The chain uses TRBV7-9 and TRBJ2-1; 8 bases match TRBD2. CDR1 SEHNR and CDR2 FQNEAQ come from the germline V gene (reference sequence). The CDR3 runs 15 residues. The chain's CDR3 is CASSSLAASYDEQFF. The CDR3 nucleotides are TGTGCCAGCAGCTCACTAGCGGCGTCCTACGATGAGCAGTTCTTC.

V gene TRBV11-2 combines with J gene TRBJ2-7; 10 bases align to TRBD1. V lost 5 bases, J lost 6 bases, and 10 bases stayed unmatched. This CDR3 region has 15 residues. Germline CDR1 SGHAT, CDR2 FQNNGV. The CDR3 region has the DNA TGTGCCAGCAGCGCCTCGGGACAGGGGTTGGGCGAGCAGTACTTC. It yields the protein CASSASGQGLGEQYF. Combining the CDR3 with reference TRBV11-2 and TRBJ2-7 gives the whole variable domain EAGVAQSPRYKIIEKRQSVAFWCNPISGHATLYWYQQILGQGPKLLIQFQNNGVVDDSQLPKDRFSAERLKGVDSTLKIQPAKLEDSAVYLCASSASGQGLGEQYFGPGTRLTVT.

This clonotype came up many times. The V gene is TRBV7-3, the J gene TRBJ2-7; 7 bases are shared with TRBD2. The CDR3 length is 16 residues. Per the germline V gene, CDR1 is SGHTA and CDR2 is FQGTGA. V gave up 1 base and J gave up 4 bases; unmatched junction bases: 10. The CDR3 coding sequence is TGTGCCAGCAGCTTAAGGTCTAGCGGAGGACCTTACGAGCAGTACTTC. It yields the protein CASSLRSSGGPYEQYF.

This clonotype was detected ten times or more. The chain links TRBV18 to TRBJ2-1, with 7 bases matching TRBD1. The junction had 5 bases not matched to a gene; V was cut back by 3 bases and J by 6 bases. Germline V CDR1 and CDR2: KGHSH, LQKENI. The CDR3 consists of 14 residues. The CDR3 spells CASSPGQFGNEQFF. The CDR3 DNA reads TGTGCCAGCTCACCGGGACAGTTCGGCAATGAGCAGTTCTTC. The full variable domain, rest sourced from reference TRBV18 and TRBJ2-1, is NAGVMQNPRHLVRRRGQEARLRCSPMKGHSHVYWYRQLPEEGLKFMVYLQKENIIDESGMPKERFSAEFPKEGPSILRIQQVVRGDSAAYFCASSPGQFGNEQFFGPGTRLTVL.